These 27 T cell receptor beta chains share one sample of origin, sequenced in a study of memory CD8 T cells in hepatitis C reinfection. Profiling relied on immunoSEQ multiplex PCR, and the TCRdb table lists in-frame clones only, not all of them. The data contain 45,000 to 65,000 clones, nearly 90% of them seen just once; the ten biggest clones take up about 1%. Time point of the sample: pre-reinfection, 55 to 20 weeks before reinfection detection. Sorted cells were sequenced directly ex vivo without any in vitro expansion. The sequencing sample was made of naive CD8+ T cells sorted from blood. The source of these receptors is a man between 18 and 29 years old with hepatitis C virus infection.

This clone is a singleton in its sample. The chain joins TRBV9 to TRBJ1-1, with TRBD1 matching 7 bases. The CDR3 covers 14 residues. Germline V gives CDR1 SGDLS, CDR2 YYNGEE. Losses at the gene ends were 3 bases for V and 8 bases for J; bases not matched to a gene: 10. CDR3 amino acids: CASSEGGGTVEAFF. The CDR3 DNA reads TGTGCCAGCAGCGAGGGTGGCGGGACAGTAGAAGCTTTCTTT.

This chain uses TRBV7-6 with TRBJ2-5; 12 bases map to TRBD2. Germline CDR1 SGHVS, CDR2 FNYEAQ. The CDR3 is 20 residues long. V dropped 1 base and J dropped 5; count of bases not matched to a gene: 17. CDR3 protein: CASSLVTPSGGAVRGETQYF. The CDR3 region has the DNA TGTGCCAGCAGCTTAGTTACCCCTAGCGGGGGGGCCGTACGGGGGGAGACCCAGTACTTC.

J is TRBJ2-1 and V is TRBV2; 7 nucleotides line up with TRBD2. Losses at the gene ends were 9 bases for V and 2 bases for J; bases not matched to a gene: 1. CDR1 is SNHLY, CDR2 FYNNEI, per germline. This CDR3 spans 12 amino acids. The CDR3 reads CARGGAYNEQFF. Here the CDR3 DNA reads TGTGCCAGGGGAGGGGCCTACAATGAGCAGTTCTTC.

The V and J genes are TRBV9 and TRBJ1-5; 8 nucleotides line up with TRBD1. V shed 6 bases and J 1 base; nucleotides not matched to a gene: 18. Per the germline V gene, CDR1 is SGDLS and CDR2 is YYNGEE. The CDR3 covers 19 residues. DNA for the CDR3: TGTGCCAGCATTCCCCCTCCGGGACAGGTCCAGGGGAGCAATCAGCCCCAGCATTTT. The encoded protein is CASIPPPGQVQGSNQPQHF.

The J gene is TRBJ2-5, the V gene TRBV7-9; D is ambiguous. The CDR3 sequence is 13 residues long. With 4 bases removed from V and 1 base from J, the gap between germline ends came to 7 bases. In germline, CDR1 is SEHNR, CDR2 FQNEAQ (reference sequence). The CDR3: CASSSGFQETQYF. DNA for the CDR3: TGTGCCAGCAGCTCCGGGTTCCAAGAGACCCAGTACTTC.

The chain couples TRBV5-1 to TRBJ2-5; D is possibly TRBD1 (5 bases). The germline V and J ends were trimmed by 3 bases and 5 bases, with 11 bases remaining between them. This CDR3 is 13 amino acids long. The V gene's germline CDR1 is SGHRS and CDR2 YFSETQ. The CDR3 nucleotides are TGCGCCAGCAGCTCGGACATGGGGGAGACCCAGTACTTC. Translating gives CASSSDMGETQYF.

The chain is built from TRBV29-1 and TRBJ2-1; the match to TRBD2 covers 12 bases. The J segment lost 6 bases and the V segment lost 8 bases, leaving 8 bases of the junction unmatched. The CDR3 is 14 amino acids. Germline V gene lookup returns CDR1 SQVTM and CDR2 ANQGSEA. The CDR3 region has the DNA TGCAGCATATCCGGGACTAGCGGGCCCAATGAGCAGTTCTTC. This translates into CSISGTSGPNEQFF.

The rearrangement joins TRBV6-1 to TRBJ1-3; D is undetermined. Deletions cut 4 bases from V and 0 bases from J, with 4 bases between. This CDR3 is built from 13 residues. Per the germline V gene, CDR1 is MNHNS and CDR2 is SASEGT. CDR3 sequence: CASSGLSGNTIYF. The CDR3 coding sequence is TGTGCCAGCAGTGGACTCTCTGGAAACACCATATATTTT.

The count of this clone is one. The J gene is TRBJ1-5, the V gene TRBV19; D possibly corresponds to TRBD1 (6 bases). This CDR3 has 13 amino acids. V dropped 3 bases and J dropped 7 bases, with 10 bases sitting between them. From germline, CDR1 is LNHDA and CDR2 SQIVND (reference sequence). The CDR3 DNA is TGTGCCAGTAGTATTAGGGGGATCCAGCCCCAGCATTTT. This encodes CASSIRGIQPQHF.

The J gene is TRBJ2-7, the V gene TRBV7-4, with D tentatively TRBD1 (7 bases). This CDR3 region has 12 residues. The germline V gene encodes CDR1 SGHVT and CDR2 SQSDAQ. V gave up 4 bases and J gave up 9 bases, with 13 bases separating them. The CDR3 DNA reads as TGTGCCAGCAGCTCCAGGGGGGCAGGGCAGTACGTC. Encoded protein: CASSSRGAGQYV.

Remarks on this clone: A junction boundary mismatches the germline segment, possibly from a read error. The genes are TRBV19 and TRBJ1-6; no clear D gene. This CDR3 has 14 amino acids. Germline CDR1 LNHDA, CDR2 SQIVND (reference sequence). CDR3 amino acids: CASGWSSHNSPLHF. Written as DNA, the CDR3 is TGTGCCAGTGGTTGGAGCTCCCATAATTCACCCCTCCACTTT.

The chain combines TRBV14 with TRBJ1-3, with unresolved D. The CDR3 length is 15 residues. Germline values: CDR1 SGHDN, CDR2 FVKESK. Deletions cut 0 bases from V and 4 bases from J, with 10 bases between. The CDR3 nucleotides are TGTGCCAGCAGCCAAGACTGGGGAGGCGGAAACACCATATATTTT. Its protein is CASSQDWGGGNTIYF.

This chain connects TRBV19 to TRBJ2-7, with D perhaps matching TRBD1 (6 bases). Germline CDR1 reads LNHDA; CDR2 reads SQIVND (reference sequence). There are 15 residues in the CDR3. V lost 3 bases, J lost 2 bases, and 14 bases lay in between. CDR3 DNA: TGTGCCAGTAGTATTTTGCCAGGGGTCCCCTACGAGCAGTACTTC. Translated: CASSILPGVPYEQYF.

A few counts support this clone. The chain joins TRBV6-5 to TRBJ1-4; 9 nucleotides align to TRBD1. CDR1 is MNHEY, CDR2 SVGAGI, per germline. The CDR3 sequence is 16 residues long. Germline trimming cut 2 bases from V and 6 bases from J; bases unmatched to any gene: 7. In nucleotides, the CDR3 is TGTGCCAGCAGTTACAGGGCACAGGGGGCGGATGAAAAACTGTTTTTT. This sequence encodes CASSYRAQGADEKLFF.

The V gene is TRBV27, the J gene TRBJ2-5, with D maybe TRBD1 (5 bases). The CDR3 is 12 amino acids. Germline CDR1 MNHEY, CDR2 SMNVEV (reference sequence). Trimming took off 5 bases at V and 5 bases at J, with 9 bases between the two ends. In DNA form, the CDR3 reads TGTGCCAGCAGTCCGAACAGGGAGACCCAGTACTTC. It encodes CASSPNRETQYF.

The V and J genes are TRBV5-6 and TRBJ2-2; perhaps TRBD2 as D (6 bases). The CDR3 sequence is 16 residues long. V shed 4 bases and J shed 3 bases, with 16 bases lying between them. Germline CDR1 SGHDT, CDR2 YYEEEE. The CDR3: CASSPVGTHDTGELFF. For the CDR3, the DNA is TGTGCCAGCAGCCCCGTCGGGACTCACGACACCGGGGAGCTGTTTTTT.

This sequence joins TRBV27 and TRBJ2-7; unclear D gene. This CDR3 contains 11 residues. V was shortened by 8 bases and J by 3 bases, with 8 bases between the two germline ends. In germline, CDR1 is MNHEY, CDR2 SMNVEV (reference sequence). The CDR3 here is CASGSIYEQYF. The CDR3 DNA is TGTGCCAGCGGCTCGATCTACGAGCAGTACTTC.

The chain is built from TRBV4-1 and TRBJ2-3; TRBD2 matches at 7 bases. The CDR3 is 14 residues long. CDR1 and CDR2 from the germline V gene are MGHRA and YSYEKL. With V trimmed by 4 bases and J by 0 bases, 1 base remained unmatched. The CDR3: CASSPAGSTDTQYF. The CDR3 DNA reads as TGCGCCAGCAGCCCAGCGGGGAGCACAGATACGCAGTATTTT.

V gene TRBV6-1 combines with J gene TRBJ2-1, with 8 positions matching TRBD2. Germline CDR1 reads MNHNS; CDR2 reads SASEGT. CDR3 size: 14 residues. Trimming removed 5 bases from V and 2 bases from J; junction bases left unmatched: 2. CDR3 loop: CASSSGGAYNEQFF. The CDR3 DNA follows: TGTGCCAGCAGTAGCGGGGGCGCCTACAATGAGCAGTTCTTC.

The chain joins TRBV11-2 to TRBJ2-1; 12 bases are a match to TRBD2. The CDR3 loop spans 19 amino acids. The J segment lost 2 bases and the V segment lost 1 base, leaving 9 bases of the junction unmatched. CDR1 is SGHAT, CDR2 FQNNGV, per germline. CDR3: CASSLGATSGRGAYNEQFF. The DNA for the CDR3 is TGTGCCAGCAGCTTAGGAGCGACTAGCGGGAGAGGGGCCTACAATGAGCAGTTCTTC.

V is TRBV7-9 and J is TRBJ2-7; TRBD2 matches at 13 bases. J was trimmed by 3 bases and V by 6 bases; bases with no gene match: 5. The CDR3 consists of 15 residues. Germline-derived CDR1 and CDR2 are SEHNR and FQNEAQ (reference sequence). This chain's CDR3 is CASSPGTSGIYEQYF. The CDR3, as DNA: TGTGCCAGCAGTCCCGGGACTAGCGGGATCTACGAGCAGTACTTC.

This chain links TRBV4-1 with TRBJ2-7; 7 nucleotides agree with TRBD2. The germline V gene encodes CDR1 MGHRA and CDR2 YSYEKL. V dropped 1 base and J dropped 5; count of bases not matched to a gene: 2. This CDR3 region has 13 residues. The CDR3 DNA sequence: TGCGCCAGCAGCCAAGCGGGAGGAGACGAGCAGTACTTC. Protein product: CASSQAGGDEQYF.

The chain is built from TRBV2 and TRBJ2-3, with 8 bases aligning to TRBD2. CDR3 length equals 13 residues. Looked up from germline, CDR1 is SNHLY and CDR2 is FYNNEI. Losses at the gene ends were 3 bases for V and 6 bases for J; bases not matched to a gene: 2. CDR3 protein: CASSEGLVDTQYF. The CDR3 DNA is TGTGCCAGCAGTGAGGGACTAGTGGATACGCAGTATTTT.

The chain links TRBV29-1 to TRBJ1-1; 9 bases agree with TRBD1. The CDR3 is 13 residues long. The junction had 7 bases not matched to a gene; V was cut back by 5 bases and J by 6 bases. Germline V gene data show CDR1 as SQVTM and CDR2 as ANQGSEA. The CDR3 DNA sequence: TGCAGCGTTCTGGGACAGGGTGATTCTGAAGCTTTCTTT. Protein product: CSVLGQGDSEAFF.

This clone was detected once. This sequence joins TRBV5-8 and TRBJ2-7, with 12 bases identical to TRBD2. CDR1 and CDR2 from the germline V gene are SGHTS and YDEGEE. The CDR3 spans 16 residues. After removal of 5 bases from V and 0 bases from J, the junction contained 6 bases not matched to a gene. DNA for the CDR3: TGTGCCAGCAGACCGCTAGCGGGGGGGATCTCCTACGAGCAGTACGTC. Protein product: CASRPLAGGISYEQYV.

CDR3 coding DNA: TGTGCCTGGAGTGTACAATACAGATACAACTATGGCTACACCTTC. It specifies CAWSVQYRYNYGYTF. The gene calls are TRBV30 and TRBJ1-2; D gene uncertain. V lost 0 bases, J lost 2 bases, and 13 bases lay in between. Germline loops: CDR1 GTSNPN, CDR2 SVGIG (reference sequence). This CDR3 has 15 amino acids.

The rearrangement joins TRBV19 to TRBJ2-1; TRBD2 aligns across 10 bases. The CDR3 is 15 amino acids. Per the germline V gene, CDR1 is LNHDA and CDR2 is SQIVND (reference sequence). The J segment lost 3 bases and the V segment lost 7 bases, leaving 6 bases of the junction unmatched. The CDR3 region is CASNPSGSVYNEQFF. In nucleotides, the CDR3 is TGTGCCAGTAACCCTAGCGGGAGCGTCTACAATGAGCAGTTCTTC.